This T cell receptor (beta chain) derives from a study of post-analysis software for immune sequencing data. Study overall: Relapsing-remitting, secondary progressive and progressive-relapsing forms of multiple sclerosis all featured among disease courses. Study-level findings and limits: TRBV5-6, TRBV5-1 and TRBV20-1 belonged to a set of about 5 TRBV segments that were more frequent in patients than controls. F-measure co-clustering was strong for batch-matched samples. Significantly decreased normalized Chao1 diversity was recorded for multiple sclerosis patients relative to controls.

With 8 bases removed from V and 1 base from J, the gap between germline ends came to 13 bases. The CDR3 is made up of 13 amino acids. Germline loops: CDR1 SQVTM, CDR2 ANQGSEA. Incorporated into the TCR beta cDNA libraries were unique molecular identifiers, which served to reduce PCR and sequencing biases. TCRdb recomputed calls from the PCR reads with MiXCR, one row per CDR3 protein. The sample includes 800,000 to 950,000 distinct CDR3 sequences, 53% of them seen just once. About this clonotype: What it binds is not known.

The specimen sequenced was blood. The rearrangement uses TRBV29-1 and TRBJ2-3; D remains unclear. The TCR was taken from a girl under 18 with multiple sclerosis. This chain's CDR3 is CSPTARRTDTQYF. Written as DNA, the CDR3 is TGCAGCCCAACGGCTCGACGCACAGATACGCAGTATTTT.